What follows are 21 T cell receptor beta chains derived from one specimen sequenced in a study of spatial heterogeneity in lung cancer. Whole-study findings and limits: The number of expanded tumor alpha and beta chains correlated with mutation number.

The antigens of these receptors remain unknown. Indicated time point: sample taken at primary tumor resection. TCRdb used MiXCR to reprocess the 5' RACE reads, holding one entry per CDR3 protein. This sample has some 16,000 distinct CDR3 sequences, with approximately 6.9% found just once. Source: lung tumor tissue, taken at surgery. These receptors were collected from a female donor with early-stage non-small cell lung cancer.

In its sample, this clonotype was seen many times. This beta chain turned up in a library designed for alpha chains; as an off-target read, its abundance says little. V gene TRBV4-2 combines with J gene TRBJ2-5, with 15 bases identical to TRBD2. The CDR3 runs to 17 residues. The germline gives CDR1 LGHNA, CDR2 YNFKEQ. V was pared by 2 bases and J by 5 bases, with 6 bases of the junction left unmatched. CDR3: CASSQQTGTSGGETQYF. As DNA, the CDR3 is TGTGCCAGCAGCCAACAGACCGGGACTAGCGGGGGGGAGACCCAGTACTTC.

At least ten counts were recorded for this clonotype. A library made for alpha chains picked up this beta chain off target, so its size means little. This chain connects TRBV20-1 to TRBJ1-3, with D unresolved. Trimming took off 5 bases at V and 9 bases at J, with 11 bases between the two ends. This CDR3 comprises 11 residues. The germline V gene has CDR1 DFQATT and CDR2 SNEGSKA (reference sequence). CDR3 bases: TGCAGTGCTCCTACTCGGGGCACCATATATTTT. This encodes CSAPTRGTIYF.

Ten or more counts support this clonotype. This beta chain turned up in a library designed for alpha chains; as an off-target read, its abundance says little. This sequence joins TRBV4-1 and TRBJ1-2; weak D call: TRBD1 (5 bases). V shed 0 bases and J shed 7 bases, with 15 bases lying between them. This CDR3 spans 15 amino acids. From germline, CDR1 is MGHRA and CDR2 YSYEKL. CDR3 coding DNA: TGCGCCAGCAGCCAAGATGAAGGGACGAAGAGTGGCTACACCTTC. It translates to CASSQDEGTKSGYTF.

There are a few counts of this clonotype. Since it is a stray read in a library aimed at alpha chains, this beta chain has a size that is not meaningful. J is TRBJ1-5 and V is TRBV7-2; TRBD1 might be the D (6 bases). CDR3 length: 14 residues. Germline V CDR1 and CDR2: SGHTA, FQGNSA. V lost 6 bases, J lost 6 bases, and 15 bases lay in between. CDR3 protein: CASRSGGQAQPQHF. In DNA, the CDR3 is TGTGCCAGCAGGTCGGGGGGGCAGGCTCAGCCCCAGCATTTT.

This clonotype was recorded many times. The library was designed around alpha chains, so this beta chain is a stray read whose abundance carries little weight. This chain uses TRBV21-1 with TRBJ2-6; whether TRBD1, the table's D call, matches the DNA was not checked. TRBV21-1 is deemed a pseudogene. The CDR3 length is 19 residues. CDR3 sequence: CASKTMGPILYSGANVLTF. The CDR3 DNA reads TGTGCCAGCAAGACGATGGGACCGATTCTATACTCTGGGGCCAACGTCCTGACTTTC.

This clonotype was observed many times. A library made for alpha chains picked up this beta chain off target, so its size means little. This chain links TRBV5-1 with TRBJ2-5; D is perhaps TRBD1 (6 bases). Germline CDR1 reads SGHRS; CDR2 reads YFSETQ. This CDR3 has 12 residues. V lost 2 bases to trimming and J lost 4 bases, with 6 bases between them. The chain's CDR3 is CASSFRGETQYF. CDR3 in DNA: TGCGCCAGCAGCTTCAGGGGAGAGACCCAGTACTTC.

This clonotype was picked up a small number of times. This beta chain is a stray sequence in a library constructed for alpha chains; its clone size is not meaningful. The chain carries TRBV7-9 and TRBJ2-7, with 7 positions matching TRBD2. This CDR3 has 15 residues. Germline lookup yields CDR1 SEHNR and CDR2 FQNEAQ (reference sequence). J gave up 1 base and V 4 bases, and 7 bases lay outside the gene matches. The CDR3 protein is CASSSGRGFSYEQYF. The CDR3 DNA follows: TGTGCCAGCAGCTCCGGGCGGGGGTTTTCCTACGAGCAGTACTTC.

This clonotype showed up just a few times. This beta chain turned up in a library designed for alpha chains; as an off-target read, its abundance says little. The rearrangement links TRBV18 to TRBJ2-4; D unresolved. Looked up from germline, CDR1 is KGHSH and CDR2 is LQKENI. The CDR3 runs 14 residues. The ends were cut back, 0 bases at V and 4 bases at J, with 7 bases in the middle. The DNA of the CDR3 is TGTGCCAGCTCACCACCGCAGAAAAAAAACATTCAGTACTTC. Translation gives CASSPPQKKNIQYF.

The table lists this clonotype with many counts. This beta chain turned up in a library designed for alpha chains; as an off-target read, its abundance says little. In DNA, the CDR3 is TGTGCCACCAGTGATTCCGCGTCGGCGGAACCCTCTGGCTACACCTTC. Translating gives CATSDSASAEPSGYTF. The V call is TRBV24-1, the J call TRBJ1-2, with D hard to call. Looked up from germline, CDR1 is KGHDR and CDR2 is SFDVKD. Trimming left V 2 bases short and J 7 bases short, with 19 bases between. The CDR3 length is 16 residues.

In its sample, this clonotype is medium-sized. This beta chain is an off-target read within a library intended for alpha chains, so its frequency means little. V is TRBV7-2 and J is TRBJ1-2, with D perhaps matching TRBD1 (6 bases). Germline loops: CDR1 SGHTA, CDR2 FQGNSA. CDR3 length: 15 amino acids. The V and J ends lost 7 bases and 2 bases respectively, with 17 bases between them. Written as DNA, the CDR3 is TGTGCCAGCACCCCCGGCGGGGGGCGAAACTATGGCTACACCTTC. Its translation is CASTPGGGRNYGYTF.

This clonotype was detected many times. Being off target in a library aimed at alpha chains, this beta chain has a size of little meaning. J is TRBJ2-3 and V is TRBV28; 7 bases line up with TRBD1. The CDR3 is 16 amino acids. With 3 bases clipped from V and 7 bases from J, the junction kept 13 bases outside the gene matches. Germline V gene data show CDR1 as MDHEN and CDR2 as SYDVKM. For the CDR3, the DNA is TGTGCCAGCAGTTTCTACAGGGGACAAATGGGAAATACGCAGTATTTT. Translated: CASSFYRGQMGNTQYF.

This clonotype appeared a few times. The library was built for alpha chains, so this beta chain is an off-target read and its size means little. The chain carries TRBV4-1 and TRBJ2-5; tentative D call: TRBD2 (5 bases). V lost 0 bases to trimming and J lost 2 bases, with 10 bases between them. The CDR3 sequence is 15 residues long. Germline lookup yields CDR1 MGHRA and CDR2 YSYEKL. CDR3 amino acids: CASSQERGGQETQYF. CDR3 coding DNA: TGCGCCAGCAGCCAAGAGCGTGGCGGGCAAGAGACCCAGTACTTC.

The sample holds many counts of this clonotype. Because the library targeted alpha chains, this beta chain is an off-target read whose size means little. The V call is TRBV7-3, the J call TRBJ1-1; 10 bases are shared with TRBD1. CDR1 is SGHTA, CDR2 FQGTGA, per germline. Losses at the gene ends were 4 bases for V and 4 bases for J; bases not matched to a gene: 0. The CDR3 spans 13 residues. The CDR3: CASSWTGGTEAFF. CDR3 coding DNA: TGTGCCAGCAGCTGGACAGGGGGCACTGAAGCTTTCTTT.

The table lists this clonotype with a few counts. This beta chain is off target for a library built for alpha chains, so its abundance means little. In DNA form, the CDR3 reads TGTGCCAGCAGCTTATATAGCGGGGGGGTGAACACTGAAGCTTTCTTT. Translated: CASSLYSGGVNTEAFF. This chain connects TRBV7-8 to TRBJ1-1; weak D call: TRBD1 (5 bases). The CDR3 runs to 16 residues. Germline-derived CDR1 and CDR2 are SGHVS and FQNEAQ. V was clipped by 2 bases and J by 0 bases, with 13 bases between them.

To note about this clonotype: With the library built for alpha chains, this beta chain is off target and its frequency is not meaningful. The gene calls are TRBV6-5 and TRBJ2-3, with 8 nucleotides matching TRBD2. Trimming cost V 0 bases and J 0 bases; bases outside gene matches: 11. The CDR3 is 19 amino acids. Germline values: CDR1 MNHEY, CDR2 SVGAGI. The CDR3, as DNA: TGTGCCAGCAGTTACTCGAACCGGGGGGGCCCTACTAGCACAGATACGCAGTATTTT. Translating it yields CASSYSNRGGPTSTDTQYF.

This clonotype is medium-sized (0.01 to 0.1%). For a library built for alpha chains, this beta chain is a stray read; little rests on its size. The genes are TRBV6-6 and TRBJ1-1; tentative D call: TRBD1 (6 bases). Trimming stripped 7 bases from V and 4 bases from J, with 13 bases between. Germline V gene lookup returns CDR1 MNHNY and CDR2 SVGAGI (reference sequence). The CDR3 spans 13 residues. CDR3: CASTWEGGTEAFF. CDR3 DNA: TGTGCCAGCACTTGGGAGGGGGGCACTGAAGCTTTCTTT.

This clonotype appeared many times. This beta chain is a stray sequence in a library constructed for alpha chains; its clone size is not meaningful. The V and J genes are TRBV4-2 and TRBJ1-1; TRBD1 matches 8 bases. Trimming took 4 bases from V and 0 from J; bases not matched to a gene: 10. The CDR3 runs 17 residues. The germline CDR1 and CDR2 sequences are LGHNA and YNFKEQ. CDR3 nucleotide sequence: TGTGCCAGCAGCCGTCAGGGGGCGAGGGGAATGAACACTGAAGCTTTCTTT. Its protein product is CASSRQGARGMNTEAFF.

This clonotype is categorized as medium-sized. Because this beta chain is a stray read in a library intended to capture alpha chains, its abundance should not be given much weight. The chain has TRBV7-9 and TRBJ2-3; the D is unclear. V dropped 0 bases and J dropped 7 bases, with 5 bases sitting between them. This CDR3 is built from 12 residues. Germline values: CDR1 SEHNR, CDR2 FQNEAQ (reference sequence). This CDR3 is CASSLAVNTQYF. DNA of the CDR3: TGTGCCAGCAGCTTAGCGGTAAATACGCAGTATTTT. Based on the CDR3 plus reference TRBV7-9 and TRBJ2-3, the full variable domain is DTGVSQNPRHKITKRGQNVTFRCDPISEHNRLYWYRQTLGQGPEFLTYFQNEAQLEKSRLLSDRFSAERPKGSFSTLEIQRTEQGDSAMYLCASSLAVNTQYFGPGTRLTVL.

Many counts were recorded for this clonotype. Germline is not matched at one junction end, which may reflect a read error. This beta chain is a stray read from a library made for alpha chains; its abundance is not meaningful. The V and J genes are TRBV5-1 and TRBJ1-4; D is possibly TRBD1 (5 bases). The CDR3 is 15 residues long. Germline CDR1 is SGHRS and CDR2 is YFSETQ. The CDR3 loop reads CASSGTGTGGEKPFF. CDR3 DNA: TGCGCCAGCAGCGGGACCGGGACGGGGGGTGAAAAACCGTTTTTT. Variable domain in full (rest from reference TRBV5-1 and TRBJ1-4): KAGVTQTPRYLIKTRGQQVTLSCSPISGHRSVSWYQQTPGQGLQFLFEYFSETQRNKGNFPGRFSGRQFSNSRSEMNVSTLELGDSALYLCASSGTGTGGEKPFFGSGTQLSVL.

This clonotype is labeled as medium-sized. This beta chain is off target for a library built for alpha chains, so its abundance means little. CDR3 residues: CASSVGHLGDYEQYF. CDR3 bases: TGTGCCAGCAGCGTCGGACATCTTGGGGACTACGAGCAGTACTTC. The V gene is TRBV9, the J gene TRBJ2-7; weak D call: TRBD1 (5 bases). V gave up 2 bases and J gave up 3 bases, with 15 bases separating them. CDR3 length equals 15 residues. Germline CDR1 and CDR2: SGDLS and YYNGEE.

By share of the sample, this clonotype is medium-sized. This beta chain lies outside the target of a library built for alpha chains; its clone size means little. The gene calls are TRBV29-1 and TRBJ1-1; D is unclear. Looked up from germline, CDR1 is SQVTM and CDR2 is ANQGSEA. Trimming took off 6 bases at V and 5 bases at J, with 7 bases between the two ends. The CDR3 loop spans 10 amino acids. The CDR3 loop is CSVVVTEAFF. The CDR3 DNA reads TGCAGCGTCGTTGTGACTGAAGCTTTCTTT.